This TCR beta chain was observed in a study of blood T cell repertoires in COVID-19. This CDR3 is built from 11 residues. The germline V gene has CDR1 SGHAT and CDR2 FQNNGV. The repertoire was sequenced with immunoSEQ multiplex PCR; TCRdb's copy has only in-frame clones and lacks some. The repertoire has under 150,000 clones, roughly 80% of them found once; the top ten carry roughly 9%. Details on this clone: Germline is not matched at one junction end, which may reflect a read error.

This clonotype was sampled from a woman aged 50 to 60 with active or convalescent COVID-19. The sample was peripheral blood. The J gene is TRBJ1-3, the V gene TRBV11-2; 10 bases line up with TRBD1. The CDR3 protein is CASSRGTGVSF. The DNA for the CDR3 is TGTGCCAGCAGCCGCGGGACAGGGGTTAGTTTT.